This T cell receptor beta chain is drawn from a study of shared clonotypes between healthy human individuals. Cells designated naive CD8 were CD45RO-negative and were positively selected for CCR7, with terminally differentiated effector memory CD45RA+ cells excluded. Sequenced by immunoSEQ multiplex PCR; TCRdb stores in-frame clones only, minus some. There are about 1,900,000 clones in the sample; about 95% occur only once, and around 1.2% lies in the top ten. Germline V gene lookup returns CDR1 SGHTA and CDR2 FQGTGA. V gave up 4 bases and J gave up 2 bases, with 15 bases separating them. The CDR3 loop spans 15 amino acids.

This chain connects TRBV7-3 to TRBJ2-7, with D perhaps being TRBD1 or TRBD2 (5 bases each). The sequence was collected from a man younger than 35 in good health. The source material was naive CD8+ T cells sorted from blood. The DNA of the CDR3 is TGTGCCAGCAGCTCGGGACCTCTCCCGACCTACGAGCAGTACTTC. Translation: CASSSGPLPTYEQYF.